The clone carrying this T cell receptor (beta chain) was counted only a few times. Its antigen remains unknown. The entry originates in a study of beta chain features in type 1 diabetes. In the study overall: Over 85,000,000 sorted cells were examined across all samples.

Every bit of the isolated RNA underwent reverse transcription, so sequencing read expressed TCRB transcripts. Sequenced by immunoSEQ multiplex PCR; TCRdb stores in-frame clones only, minus some. Of nearly 350,000 clones in the sample, roughly 8% are singletons; the top ten hold 0.44%. Trimming removed 2 bases from V and 6 bases from J, with 20 bases in between. The CDR3 runs 16 residues. Germline V gene data show CDR1 as SGHDN and CDR2 as FVKESK. Purity of each sorted population was above 98%. Study-level findings and limits: The study found fewer insertions and more deletions at VDJ junctions in type 1 diabetes patients.

V gene TRBV14 combines with J gene TRBJ2-7; TRBD2 is a possible D gene (6 bases). The sequenced material came from central memory CD4+ T cells from blood. This TCR derives from a woman aged 18-29 years in good health. For the CDR3, the DNA is TGTGCCAGCAGCCAAATTGCGGGACTGAAAGGAGGCGAGCAGTACTTC. It yields the protein CASSQIAGLKGGEQYF.